The TCR beta chain described here comes from a study of immune heterogeneity within non-small cell lung tumors. Whole-study context: With respect to histology, the tumors encompassed a few squamous cell carcinomas, around 11 non-squamous carcinomas and 1 not otherwise specified.

With around 0.6 ug used per sample, the template was genomic DNA from bulk tumor. Surgery yielded several widely spaced biopsies per primary tumor. Curative surgery was undertaken by patients, who had untreated, newly diagnosed non-small cell lung cancer. Individuals who provided samples were patients with newly diagnosed non-small cell lung cancer who were having surgery with curative intent. General observations from the study: Identical dominant CDR3 beta clonotypes showed recurrence across tumor sites within a patient, and site-unique high-frequency clones were also present. Most high-frequency T-cell receptor beta clonotypes were specific to a single patient.

Many counts were recorded for this clonotype. Its target is not known. This CDR3 region has 13 residues. Germline values: CDR1 MDHEN, CDR2 SYDVKM. Trimming left V 5 bases short and J 5 bases short, with 10 bases between. The TCR beta CDR3 region underwent multiplex PCR amplification with 32 V and 13 J primers. TCRdb reprocessed the multiplex PCR reads with MiXCR, giving one entry per CDR3 protein. Among 8,500 to 10,000 distinct CDR3 sequences listed, 31% were seen once. This chain links TRBV28 with TRBJ1-5; a possible D gene is TRBD1 (5 bases). Sequencing used lung tumor tissue. The clonotype was recovered from a man in his fifties or sixties with non-small cell lung cancer. CDR3 sequence reads: CASSPGVDQPQHF. The CDR3 coding sequence is TGTGCCAGCAGTCCGGGGGTTGATCAGCCCCAGCATTTT.